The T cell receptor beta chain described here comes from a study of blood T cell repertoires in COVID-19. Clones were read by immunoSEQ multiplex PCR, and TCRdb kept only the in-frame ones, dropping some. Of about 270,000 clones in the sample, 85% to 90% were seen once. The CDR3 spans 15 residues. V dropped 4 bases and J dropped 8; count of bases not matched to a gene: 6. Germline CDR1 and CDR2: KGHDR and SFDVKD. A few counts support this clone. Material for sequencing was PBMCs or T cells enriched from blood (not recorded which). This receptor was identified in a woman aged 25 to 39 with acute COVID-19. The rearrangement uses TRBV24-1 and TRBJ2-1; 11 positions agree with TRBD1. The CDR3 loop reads CATSDPGQGDHEQFF. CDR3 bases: TGTGCCACCAGTGACCCGGGACAGGGGGACCATGAGCAGTTCTTC.